These 18 T cell receptor beta chains were all obtained from the same sample, sequenced in a study of post-analysis software for immune sequencing data. Broader study findings: Compared with controls, patients had more of about five TRBV segments, including TRBV5-6, TRBV5-1 and TRBV20-1.

Prepared libraries of TCR beta cDNA carried unique molecular identifiers. In TCRdb, the PCR reads were re-called with MiXCR into one record per CDR3 protein. The sample holds under 900,000 distinct CDR3 sequences, approximately 57% seen once. These TCRs are of unknown antigen specificity. The sample taken for sequencing was blood. These receptors were taken from a girl aged 5 to 17 with multiple sclerosis.

The chain is built from TRBV18 and TRBJ1-2, with D perhaps matching TRBD1 (5 bases). The V end was cut by 4 bases, the J end by 4 bases, with 10 bases between. The CDR3 totals 13 residues. Germline V gene data show CDR1 as KGHSH and CDR2 as LQKENI. In DNA form, the CDR3 reads TGTGCCAGCTCACTGACAGAAGTCTATGGCTACACCTTC. It specifies CASSLTEVYGYTF.

About this clonotype: The junction departs from germline at one end; a sequencing error may be responsible. The chain combines TRBV7-9 with TRBJ1-1; no clear D gene. This CDR3 spans 14 amino acids. Germline-derived CDR1 and CDR2 are SEHNR and FQNEAQ (reference sequence). CDR3 region: CVSSLVRPNTEAFF. CDR3 DNA sequence: TGTGTCAGCAGCTTAGTACGCCCGAACACTGAAGCTTTCTTT.

This chain connects TRBV7-3 to TRBJ1-1; perhaps TRBD1 as D (5 bases). The CDR3 has 15 amino acids. The germline V gene has CDR1 SGHTA and CDR2 FQGTGA. The V end was cut by 5 bases, the J end by 5 bases, with 18 bases between. The CDR3 DNA is TGTGCCAGCAGCCCCGCGGTAGGGGTTAGTACTGAAGCTTTCTTT. Translated, it gives CASSPAVGVSTEAFF.

The chain joins TRBV6-1 to TRBJ2-3; perhaps TRBD1 as D (6 bases). Trimming removed 7 bases at V and 2 bases at J, with 19 bases between. CDR3 length equals 16 residues. Germline CDR1 reads MNHNS; CDR2 reads SASEGT. CDR3 coding DNA: TGTGCCAGCATGGCAGGGGTCGAGACACCCACAGATACGCAGTATTTT. It specifies CASMAGVETPTDTQYF.

This clonotype was observed a few times. V is TRBV5-1 and J is TRBJ2-5; D possibly corresponds to TRBD2 (6 bases). Per germline, CDR1 SGHRS and CDR2 YFSETQ. The CDR3 is 15 amino acids. The ends were cut back, 4 bases at V and 5 bases at J, with 18 bases in the middle. CDR3 DNA: TGCGCCAGCAGCCCACCCGGCGGGGATCGGGAGACCCAGTACTTC. It yields the protein CASSPPGGDRETQYF.

This chain joins TRBV6-2 or TRBV6-3 and TRBJ1-2, with D uncertain. CDR3 length: 13 residues. V was cut by 6 bases and J by 7 bases, with 15 bases left in between. Germline-derived CDR1 and CDR2 are MNHEY and SVGEGT. CDR3 DNA sequence: TGTGCCAGCAGCGACTCCCTCGCCGGTGGCTACACCTTC. Encoded protein: CASSDSLAGGYTF.

This clonotype was picked up one time. The V and J genes are TRBV6-6 and TRBJ2-4; D may be TRBD1 or TRBD2 (6 bases each). The CDR3 length is 15 residues. Germline loops: CDR1 MNHNY, CDR2 SVGAGI (reference sequence). Trimming stripped 6 bases from V and 1 base from J, with 13 bases between. CDR3 region: CASRAGGGAKNIQYF. CDR3 bases: TGTGCCAGCAGGGCCGGAGGGGGGGCCAAAAACATTCAGTACTTC.

The V gene is TRBV5-1, the J gene TRBJ2-7, with TRBD2 identical over 13 bases. From germline, CDR1 is SGHRS and CDR2 YFSETQ. V lost 0 bases, J lost 7 bases, and 7 bases stayed unmatched. The CDR3 consists of 16 residues. The CDR3 coding sequence is TGCGCCAGCAGCTTGGAACTAGCGGGAGGGCAAAGGGAGCAGTACTTC. Its protein is CASSLELAGGQREQYF.

The chain combines TRBV29-1 with TRBJ1-1; D perhaps matches TRBD1 (5 bases). The V end was cut by 6 bases, the J end by 7 bases, with 18 bases between. Looked up from germline, CDR1 is SQVTM and CDR2 is ANQGSEA. This CDR3 comprises 13 residues. The CDR3 coding sequence is TGCAGCGTGCTAGGACCTCTTAGGGGTGAAGCTTTCTTT. Amino acid sequence: CSVLGPLRGEAFF. The whole variable domain, remainder taken from reference TRBV29-1 and TRBJ1-1, is SAVISQKPSRDICQRGTSLTIQCQVDSQVTMMFWYRQQPGQSLTLIATANQGSEATYESGFVIDKFPISRPNLTFSTLTVSNMSPEDSSIYLCSVLGPLRGEAFFGQGTRLTVV.

The chain uses TRBV18 and TRBJ1-1; the D is unclear. V was clipped by 2 bases and J by 1 base, with 11 bases between them. CDR3 length equals 15 residues. The germline CDR1 and CDR2 sequences are KGHSH and LQKENI. CDR3 in DNA: TGTGCCAGCTCACCATGGACGGGTTCGAACACTGAAGCTTTCTTT. Translated, it gives CASSPWTGSNTEAFF.

This chain links TRBV20-1 with TRBJ2-7; 12 positions agree with TRBD1. Per the germline V gene, CDR1 is DFQATT and CDR2 is SNEGSKA (reference sequence). The CDR3 spans 15 residues. With 0 bases clipped from V and 4 bases from J, the junction kept 4 bases outside the gene matches. The CDR3 region has the DNA TGCAGTGCTAGAGAAGGGACAGGGGGCGGATACGAGCAGTACTTC. The encoded protein is CSAREGTGGGYEQYF.

The chain joins TRBV7-2 to TRBJ2-1; unclear D gene. CDR1 SGHTA and CDR2 FQGNSA come from the germline V gene. V shed 3 bases and J shed 0 bases, with 12 bases lying between them. The CDR3 loop spans 16 amino acids. Here the CDR3 reads CASSFGSALSYNEQFF. The CDR3 DNA sequence: TGTGCCAGCAGCTTTGGGTCGGCCCTCTCCTACAATGAGCAGTTCTTC. The full variable domain, with the rest looked up from reference TRBV7-2 and TRBJ2-1, is GAGVSQSPSNKVTEKGKDVELRCDPISGHTALYWYRQSLGQGLEFLIYFQGNSAPDKSGLPSDRFSAERTGGSVSTLTIQRTQQEDSAVYLCASSFGSALSYNEQFFGPGTRLTVL.

This clonotype has just one count. The J gene is TRBJ2-1, the V gene TRBV5-1; the match to TRBD2 covers 9 bases. Trimming at V came to 4 bases and at J to 6 bases, leaving 8 bases not matched to a gene. The CDR3 length is 15 residues. Germline assignment: CDR1 SGHRS and CDR2 YFSETQ. The CDR3 nucleotides read TGCGCCAGCAGCCCGGGACTAGCTCTTGTCAATGAGCAGTTCTTC. As protein: CASSPGLALVNEQFF.

Concerning this clonotype: A junction end diverges from the germline sequence, so it may reflect a read error. V usage is TRBV5-1 and J usage is TRBJ2-1, with D perhaps TRBD2 (6 bases). Germline CDR1 reads SGHRS; CDR2 reads YFSETQ. This CDR3 has 15 amino acids. CDR3 coding DNA: TGCGCCAGCAGCTCCGAGCTAGCGTTCTACAATGAGCGGTTCTTC. Translation: CASSSELAFYNERFF.

This chain connects TRBV10-3 to TRBJ2-1; TRBD2 is a possible D gene (6 bases). TRBJ2-7 matches the DNA end more closely, so the J call is doubtful. This CDR3 is 15 amino acids long. The germline gives CDR1 ENHRY, CDR2 SYGVKD. Here the CDR3 reads CAISASGTVSLEQYF. The CDR3 DNA is TGTGCCATCAGTGCTTCCGGGACTGTATCCCTAGAGCAGTACTTC.

This clonotype has just one count. The CDR3 sequence: CASSQERGGLQETQYF. The CDR3 nucleotides are TGCGCCAGCAGCCAAGAGCGGGGGGGGCTCCAAGAGACCCAGTACTTC. The V and J genes are TRBV4-1 and TRBJ2-5; 9 bases map to TRBD2. The trim removed 0 bases at V and 1 base at J, leaving 3 bases unmatched. Germline CDR1 and CDR2: MGHRA and YSYEKL. The length of the CDR3 is 16 residues.

This clonotype has more than one count but fewer than ten. The chain has TRBV7-2 and TRBJ2-6; D is unclear. V was clipped by 5 bases and J by 0 bases, with 14 bases between them. CDR3 length: 17 amino acids. Looked up from germline, CDR1 is SGHTA and CDR2 is FQGNSA. The CDR3 DNA reads as TGTGCCAGCAGCCAAGTAGTCGGATTCTCTGGGGCCAACGTCCTGACTTTC. It translates to CASSQVVGFSGANVLTF.

The chain links TRBV20-1 to TRBJ2-5; 9 positions agree with TRBD2. Germline lookup yields CDR1 DFQATT and CDR2 SNEGSKA (reference sequence). With 4 bases clipped from V and 2 bases from J, the junction kept 8 bases outside the gene matches. The CDR3 runs 15 residues. CDR3 in DNA: TGCAGTGCTAACCCCGGGACTAGCCTTCAAGAGACCCAGTACTTC. This sequence encodes CSANPGTSLQETQYF.